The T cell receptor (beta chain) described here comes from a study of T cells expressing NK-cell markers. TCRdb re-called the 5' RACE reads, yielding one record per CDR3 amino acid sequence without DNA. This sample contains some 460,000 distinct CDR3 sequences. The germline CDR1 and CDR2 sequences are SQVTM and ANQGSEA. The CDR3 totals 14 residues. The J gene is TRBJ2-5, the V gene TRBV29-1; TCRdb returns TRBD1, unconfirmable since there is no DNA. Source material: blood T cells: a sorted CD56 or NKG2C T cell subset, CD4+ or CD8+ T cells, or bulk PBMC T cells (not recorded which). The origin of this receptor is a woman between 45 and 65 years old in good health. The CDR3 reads CSVGGAGPQETQYF. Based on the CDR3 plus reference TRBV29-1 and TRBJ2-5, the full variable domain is SAVISQKPSRDICQRGTSLTIQCQVDSQVTMMFWYRQQPGQSLTLIATANQGSEATYESGFVIDKFPISRPNLTFSTLTVSNMSPEDSSIYLCSVGGAGPQETQYFGPGTRLLVL.